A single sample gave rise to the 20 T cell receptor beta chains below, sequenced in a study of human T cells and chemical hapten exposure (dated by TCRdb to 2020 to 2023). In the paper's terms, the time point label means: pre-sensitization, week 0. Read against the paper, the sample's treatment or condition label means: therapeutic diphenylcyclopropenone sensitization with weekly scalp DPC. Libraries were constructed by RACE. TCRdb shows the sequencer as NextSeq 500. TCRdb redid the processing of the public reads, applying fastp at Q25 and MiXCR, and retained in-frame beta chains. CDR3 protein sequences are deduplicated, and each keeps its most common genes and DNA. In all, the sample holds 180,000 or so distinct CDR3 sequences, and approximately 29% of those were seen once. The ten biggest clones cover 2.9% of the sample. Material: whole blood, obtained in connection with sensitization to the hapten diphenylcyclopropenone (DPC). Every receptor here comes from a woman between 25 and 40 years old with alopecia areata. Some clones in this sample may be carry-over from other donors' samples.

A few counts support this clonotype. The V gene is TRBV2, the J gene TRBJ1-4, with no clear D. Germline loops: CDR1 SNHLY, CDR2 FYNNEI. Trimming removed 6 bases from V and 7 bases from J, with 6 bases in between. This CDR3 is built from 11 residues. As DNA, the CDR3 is TGTGCCAGCAGGAGACTTGAAAAACTGTTTTTT. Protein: CASRRLEKLFF.

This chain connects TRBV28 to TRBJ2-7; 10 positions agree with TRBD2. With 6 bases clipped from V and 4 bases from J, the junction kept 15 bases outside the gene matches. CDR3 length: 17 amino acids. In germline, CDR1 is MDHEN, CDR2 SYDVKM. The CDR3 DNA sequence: TGTGCCAGCAGACATCTCCCAACTAGCGGGATGAAATACGAGCAGTACTTC. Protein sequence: CASRHLPTSGMKYEQYF.

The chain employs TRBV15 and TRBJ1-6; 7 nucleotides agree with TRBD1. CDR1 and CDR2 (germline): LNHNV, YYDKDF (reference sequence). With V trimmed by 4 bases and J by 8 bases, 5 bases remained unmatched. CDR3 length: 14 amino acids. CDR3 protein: CATSINRGDSPLHF. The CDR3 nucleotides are TGTGCCACCAGCATCAACAGGGGAGATTCACCCCTCCACTTT. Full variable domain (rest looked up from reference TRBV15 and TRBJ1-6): DAMVIQNPRYQVTQFGKPVTLSCSQTLNHNVMYWYQQKSSQAPKLLFHYYDKDFNNEADTPDNFQSRRPNTSFCFLDIRSPGLGDTAMYLCATSINRGDSPLHFGNGTRLTVT.

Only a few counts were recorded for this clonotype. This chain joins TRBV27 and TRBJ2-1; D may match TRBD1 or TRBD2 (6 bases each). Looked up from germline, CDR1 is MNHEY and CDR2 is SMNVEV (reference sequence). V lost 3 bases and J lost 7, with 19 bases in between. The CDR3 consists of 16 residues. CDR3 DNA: TGTGCCAGCAGTTTTTTGTTCGGGGGCCGGCGGAATGAGCAGTTCTTC. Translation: CASSFLFGGRRNEQFF.

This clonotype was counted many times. In nucleotides, the CDR3 is TGTGCCAGCAGCTTACAAGGACCGAGCACAGATACGCAGTATTTT. Amino acids: CASSLQGPSTDTQYF. The chain joins TRBV7-9 to TRBJ2-3, with D hard to call. V was shortened by 2 bases and J by 0 bases, with 9 bases between the two germline ends. The CDR3 sequence is 15 residues long. Germline V gives CDR1 SEHNR, CDR2 FQNEAQ (reference sequence).

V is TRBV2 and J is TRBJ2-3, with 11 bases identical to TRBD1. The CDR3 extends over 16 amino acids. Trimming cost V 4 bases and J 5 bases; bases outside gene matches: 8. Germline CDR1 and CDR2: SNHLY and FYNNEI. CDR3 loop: CASSGWTGGFGDTQYF. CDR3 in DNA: TGTGCCAGCAGTGGATGGACAGGGGGCTTTGGAGATACGCAGTATTTT.

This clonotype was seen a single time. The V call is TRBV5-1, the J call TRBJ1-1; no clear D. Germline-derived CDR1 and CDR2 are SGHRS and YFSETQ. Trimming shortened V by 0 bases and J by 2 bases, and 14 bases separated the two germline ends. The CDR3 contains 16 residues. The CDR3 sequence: CASSLARERRNTEAFF. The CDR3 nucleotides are TGCGCCAGCAGCTTGGCCCGGGAAAGACGAAACACTGAAGCTTTCTTT.

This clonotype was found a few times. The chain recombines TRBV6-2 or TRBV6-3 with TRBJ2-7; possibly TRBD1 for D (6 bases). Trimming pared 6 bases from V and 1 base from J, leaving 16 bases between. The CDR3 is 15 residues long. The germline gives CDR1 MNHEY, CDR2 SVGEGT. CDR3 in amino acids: CASSYPDSASYEQYF. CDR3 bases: TGTGCCAGCAGCTACCCGGACAGTGCATCCTACGAGCAGTACTTC.

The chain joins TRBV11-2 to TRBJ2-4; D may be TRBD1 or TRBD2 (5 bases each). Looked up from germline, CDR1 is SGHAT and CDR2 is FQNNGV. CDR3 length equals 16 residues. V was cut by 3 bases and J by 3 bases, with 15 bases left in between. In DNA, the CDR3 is TGTGCCAGCAGCTTGGGGGTCGACTGGGGCAAAAACATTCAGTACTTC. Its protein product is CASSLGVDWGKNIQYF.

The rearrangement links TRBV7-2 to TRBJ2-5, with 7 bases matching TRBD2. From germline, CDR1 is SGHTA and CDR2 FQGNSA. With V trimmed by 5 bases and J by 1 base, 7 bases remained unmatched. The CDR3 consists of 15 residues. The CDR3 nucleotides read TGTGCCAGCAGCCCACAGACTAGCCCCCAAGAGACCCAGTACTTC. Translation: CASSPQTSPQETQYF.

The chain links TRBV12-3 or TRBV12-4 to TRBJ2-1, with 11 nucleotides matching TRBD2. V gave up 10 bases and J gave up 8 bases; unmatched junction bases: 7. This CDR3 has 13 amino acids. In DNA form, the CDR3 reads TGTGCCACCCAAACTAGCGGGAGACATGAGCAGTTCTTC. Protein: CATQTSGRHEQFF.

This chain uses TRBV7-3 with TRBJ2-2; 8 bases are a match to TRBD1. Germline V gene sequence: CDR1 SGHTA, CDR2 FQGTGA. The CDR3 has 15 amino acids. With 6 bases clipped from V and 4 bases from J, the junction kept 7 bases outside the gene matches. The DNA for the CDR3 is TGTGCCAGCAGGGCCACAGGGGGGCGCACCGGGGAGCTGTTTTTT. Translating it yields CASRATGGRTGELFF.

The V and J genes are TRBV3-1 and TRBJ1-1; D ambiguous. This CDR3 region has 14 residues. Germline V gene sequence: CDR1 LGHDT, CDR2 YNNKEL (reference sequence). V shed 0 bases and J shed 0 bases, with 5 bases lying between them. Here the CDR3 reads CASSQDLMNTEAFF. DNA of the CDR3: TGTGCCAGCAGCCAAGACTTAATGAACACTGAAGCTTTCTTT.

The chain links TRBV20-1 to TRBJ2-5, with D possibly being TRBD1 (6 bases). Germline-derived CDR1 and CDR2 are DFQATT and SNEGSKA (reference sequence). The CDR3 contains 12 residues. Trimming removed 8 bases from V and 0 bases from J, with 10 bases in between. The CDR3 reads CSPWDNQETQYF. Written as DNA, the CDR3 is TGCAGTCCTTGGGACAACCAAGAGACCCAGTACTTC.

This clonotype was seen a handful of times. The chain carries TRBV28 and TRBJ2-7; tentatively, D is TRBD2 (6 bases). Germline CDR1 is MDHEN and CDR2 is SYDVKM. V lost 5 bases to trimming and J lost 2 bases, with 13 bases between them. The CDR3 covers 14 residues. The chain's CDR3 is CASSRAGRPYEQYF. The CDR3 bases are TGTGCCAGCAGTCGTGCGGGGCGGCCCTACGAGCAGTACTTC.

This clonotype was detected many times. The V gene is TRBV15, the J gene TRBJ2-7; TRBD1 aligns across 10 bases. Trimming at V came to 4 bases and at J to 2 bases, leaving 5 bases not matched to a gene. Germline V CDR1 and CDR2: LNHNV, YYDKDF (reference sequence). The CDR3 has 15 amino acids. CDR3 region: CATSNRDRGTYEQYF. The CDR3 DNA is TGTGCCACCAGCAACCGGGACAGGGGAACCTACGAGCAGTACTTC.

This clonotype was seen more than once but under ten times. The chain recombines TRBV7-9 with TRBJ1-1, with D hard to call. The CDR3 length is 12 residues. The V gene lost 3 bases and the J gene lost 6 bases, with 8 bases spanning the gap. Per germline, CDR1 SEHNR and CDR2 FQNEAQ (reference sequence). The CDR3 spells CASSFRPAEAFF. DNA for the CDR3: TGTGCCAGCAGCTTTCGGCCGGCTGAAGCTTTCTTT.

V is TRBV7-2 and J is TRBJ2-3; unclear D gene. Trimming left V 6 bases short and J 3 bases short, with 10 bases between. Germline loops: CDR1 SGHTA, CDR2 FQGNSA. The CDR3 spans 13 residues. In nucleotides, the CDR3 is TGTGCCAGCAGTCCTTATCCTACAGATACGCAGTATTTT. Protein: CASSPYPTDTQYF.

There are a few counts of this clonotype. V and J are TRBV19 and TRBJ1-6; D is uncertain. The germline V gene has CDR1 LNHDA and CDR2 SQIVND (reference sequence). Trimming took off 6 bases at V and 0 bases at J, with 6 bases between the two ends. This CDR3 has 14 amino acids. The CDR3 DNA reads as TGTGCCAGTAGGACTAGCTCCTATAATTCACCCCTCCACTTT. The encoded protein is CASRTSSYNSPLHF.

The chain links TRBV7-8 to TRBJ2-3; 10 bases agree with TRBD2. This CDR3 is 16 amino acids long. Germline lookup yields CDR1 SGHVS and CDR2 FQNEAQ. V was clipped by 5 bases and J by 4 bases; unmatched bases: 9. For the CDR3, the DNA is TGTGCCAGCAGCCCTCAAGCGGGGGGGCCGCCAGATACGCAGTATTTT. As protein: CASSPQAGGPPDTQYF.